This TCR beta chain was sequenced for a study of control samples from healthy donors and cancer patients. J lost 6 bases, V lost 5 bases, and 12 bases had no gene match. This CDR3 comprises 16 residues. Germline V gives CDR1 SGHAT, CDR2 FQDESV (reference sequence). Libraries were prepared by immunoSEQ multiplex PCR; TCRdb keeps only in-frame clonotypes and omits some of them. Altogether about 410,000 clones are present, 90% being singletons, with the ten largest covering around 6.8%. The chain combines TRBV11-1 with TRBJ2-1; 8 positions agree with TRBD1. The source material was PBMCs. The source of this sequence is a middle-aged man with head and neck cancer. The CDR3 DNA reads as TGTGCCAGCAGCGCGCAACAGGGGGTGGGAGGCAATGAGCAGTTCTTC. Amino acids: CASSAQQGVGGNEQFF.